Below, one TCR beta chain is given with its context. The entry originates in a study of T cells in Graves' hyperthyroidism and ophthalmopathy. The TCR beta CDR3 regions underwent amplification using RNA transcripts as the source. Initially, a first-round RT-PCR of the TCR CDR3 employed the HTBI primer set. TCRdb ran MiXCR on the multiplex PCR reads and lists one entry per CDR3 protein. The sample comprises roughly 130,000 distinct CDR3 sequences, roughly 23% of which are singletons, and roughly 73% rests with the top ten. Newly diagnosed hyperthyroidism patients aged 18 to 65 years had disease lasting under 2 months. Any patient presenting with uncontrolled infection, other autoimmune disease, pregnancy or lactation was left out. Blood was drawn at first hyperthyroidism diagnosis, before any ophthalmopathy symptoms. PBMCs were derived from about 10 ml fresh peripheral blood. Germline V gene lookup returns CDR1 SEHNR and CDR2 FQNEAQ (reference sequence). V shed 5 bases and J shed 3 bases, with 7 bases lying between them. This CDR3 spans 12 amino acids.

The origin of this receptor is a woman in her 50s with Graves' hyperthyroidism that later progressed to Graves' ophthalmopathy. Sequences were obtained from blood. The rearrangement joins TRBV7-9 to TRBJ1-2, with D uncertain. CDR3 residues: CASSPGHYGYTF. The DNA for the CDR3 is TGTGCCAGCAGCCCAGGACACTATGGCTACACCTTC. The entire variable domain, with the rest obtained from reference TRBV7-9 and TRBJ1-2, is as follows: DTGVSQNPRHKITKRGQNVTFRCDPISEHNRLYWYRQTLGQGPEFLTYFQNEAQLEKSRLLSDRFSAERPKGSFSTLEIQRTEQGDSAMYLCASSPGHYGYTFGSGTRLTVV.